This T cell receptor beta chain was sequenced for a study of T cells after yellow fever vaccination (dated by TCRdb to about 2019). For context, the study as a whole: The SMART-Seq v4 Ultra Low Input RNA kit was used to prepare libraries from fractions with low cell numbers. Bulk TCR alpha and beta repertoires were sequenced longitudinally to track T-cell clones before and after primary and booster YFV17D yellow fever vaccination. Two healthy male donors made up the cohort, one aged 18 to 30 years and the other aged 30 to 40 years. Blood samples were taken at several timepoints before and after primary and secondary immunization, and bulk PBMC replicates and cell subsets were isolated.

This clonotype was counted ten times or more. Its antigen is currently not known. The sample holds no much larger clone one base away, and base qualities are not on file. Study-level results and caveats: The study included only two donors, which limits how far the findings can be generalized. After the booster, most of the clones that had expanded following primary vaccination were detected again (roughly 97% of CD4 and 80% to 90% of CD8), which suggests that memory was broadly maintained. A small fraction of clonotypes showed up in both the CD4 and CD8 compartments, probably as a result of convergent recombination. The secondary T-cell response was weaker than the primary response but faster, peaking on day 5 instead of day 15. Computational filtering was needed because FACS-sorted repertoires could contain abundant contaminating clonotypes from the bulk population.

Including the terminal cysteine and phenylalanine, the CDR3 comprises 12 residues. Just CDR3 DNA is preserved here, 36 bases in frame from base 1. V is reduced by 7 bases and J by 6 bases, leaving a spacing of 12 bases between them. Looking up the germline V gene yields CDR1 MNHEY and CDR2 SVGEGT. Synthesis of TCR cDNA relied on 5'RACE template switching, a step that introduced a universal primer site along with unique molecular identifiers. Priming of cDNA synthesis was performed from both the TCR alpha and TCR beta constant segments. Two PCR steps were used to amplify libraries, with sample barcodes and sequencing adapters being added in the second step. Sequencing of libraries was performed on Illumina HiSeq 2500 (2x100 bp) or NovaSeq (2x150 bp). In the authors' own workflow: Demultiplexing of reads and collapsing into UMI consensus sequences were performed with MIGEC, and V(D)J alignment was carried out with MiXCR. Clonotypes responding to the vaccine were identified with edgeR on replicate PBMC samples, with the criteria of FDR below 0.01 and a log2 fold change above 5 up to day 15. Each bulk clonotype was labeled CD4 or CD8 based on which sequenced repertoire, CD4 or CD8, contained the clonotype at higher abundance. TCRdb took the public reads, trimmed them with fastp at Q25, ran MiXCR for clone calling and kept in-frame beta chains. Each entry is one CDR3 protein sequence, shown with its most common DNA and genes. In this record, the V and J calls reflect TCRdb's handling and not the investigators' own analysis. Here the sample has approximately 120,000 distinct CDR3 sequences; under 8% occur a single time. The ten most abundant clones make up just under 2.5% of the sample.

The treatment or condition tag for this specimen amounts to: live attenuated yellow fever vaccine strain. PBMCs were isolated from peripheral blood using a standard Ficoll-Paque protocol. CD4 and CD8 T-cell fractions were isolated with Dynabeads CD4 and CD8 positive selection kits. TriZol was used to extract RNA from bulk PBMCs, CD4 and CD8 fractions, and dextramer-positive and dextramer-negative fractions. The sequence came from a man younger than 35 who received the YFV17D yellow fever vaccine. Sequencing used CD4+ T cells sorted from PBMCs, obtained around 10 days after the first yellow fever vaccination. Rearrangement joined TRBV6-2 or TRBV6-3 to TRBJ1-2; a confident D gene designation cannot be given. The DNA sequence reads TGTGCCAGCACCAGAGCGGGCCATGGCTACACCTTC. Its protein product is CASTRAGHGYTF.